This passage covers 31 T cell receptor beta chains from one sample sequenced in a study of metastatic and nonmetastatic thyroid tumors. Ahead of thyroid surgery, no patient had received treatment of any kind. From the PCR reads, TCRdb re-called clones with MiXCR. The sample holds about 40,000 clones, about 17% seen once. Input material: tumor tissue. The receptors come from a female donor with papillary thyroid cancer or a benign thyroid nodule (not recorded which). Some clones in this sample may be carry-over from other donors' samples.

This clone was seen ten or more times. The chain employs TRBV10-3 and TRBJ2-3; 9 nucleotides match TRBD2. This CDR3 contains 20 residues. The trim removed 0 bases at V and 0 bases at J, leaving 13 bases unmatched. CDR1 is ENHRY, CDR2 SYGVKD, per germline. CDR3 nucleotide sequence: TGTGCCATCAGTGAGTCAGCTAGCGGGATTGGGATTGTGAGCACAGATACGCAGTATTTT. As protein: CAISESASGIGIVSTDTQYF.

To note about this clone: One end of the junction is discordant with germline, which a read error may explain. This chain uses TRBV6-5 with TRBJ1-5; weak D call: TRBD1 (6 bases). Germline CDR1 and CDR2: MNHEY and SVGAGI. This CDR3 spans 13 amino acids. DNA of the CDR3: TGTGTCAGCAGTTACAGGGACAATCAGCCACAGCATTTT. The encoded protein is CVSSYRDNQPQHF.

To note about this clone: Just one base apart from a much larger clone, this may be a read error. The V gene is TRBV19, the J gene TRBJ2-5; 7 bases align to TRBD1. This CDR3 has 13 amino acids. The V gene end was trimmed by 7 bases and the J gene end by 2 bases; junction bases not matched to a gene: 4. Germline V gene data show CDR1 as LNHDA and CDR2 as SQIVND (reference sequence). The CDR3 sequence: CASIRDRQETQYF. The CDR3 coding sequence is TGTGCCAGTATTAGGGACAGACAAGAGACCCAGTACTTC.

This clone has a count of ten or more. The CDR3 DNA reads as TGCGCCAGCAGCCAAGACCTCAGGGAGGGACAGCCCCAGCATTTT. Protein product: CASSQDLREGQPQHF. The chain recombines TRBV4-3 with TRBJ1-5, with D maybe TRBD1 (5 bases). CDR1 and CDR2 (germline): LGHNA, YSLEER. The CDR3 consists of 15 residues. The V and J ends lost 0 bases and 7 bases respectively, with 13 bases between them.

This clone has at least ten counts. The V call is TRBV6-1, the J call TRBJ1-1; 7 bases align to TRBD1. Losses at the gene ends were 4 bases for V and 4 bases for J; bases not matched to a gene: 6. Germline loops: CDR1 MNHNS, CDR2 SASEGT. There are 14 residues in the CDR3. CDR3 DNA sequence: TGTGCCAGCAGTGGACAGGGTTCGGGCACTGAAGCTTTCTTT. Residues: CASSGQGSGTEAFF.

This clone was observed a handful of times. No conserved phenylalanine or tryptophan ends this CDR3, so it is likely a read error. The DNA is omitted, as the CDR3 cannot be located on it reliably, and the CDR3 follows TCRdb's listing. The gene calls are TRBV7-2 and TRBJ1-3. With termini counted, the CDR3 has 8 amino acids. Looked up from germline, CDR1 is SGHTA and CDR2 is FQGNSA. CDR3 sequence reads: CASSFKLA.

Points on this clone: The CDR3 carries no conserved terminal phenylalanine or tryptophan, so it likely arises from a read error. Distinct nucleotide sequences in the sample also encode this CDR3. The chain uses TRBV5-1 and TRBJ2-3; tentatively, D is TRBD1 (5 bases). This CDR3 spans 15 amino acids. The germline gives CDR1 SGHRS, CDR2 YFSETQ. The CDR3 protein is CASSLETVITDTQYS. CDR3 DNA: TGTGCCAGCAGCCTAGAGACAGTAATCACAGATACGCAGTATTCT.

This clone came up many times. The chain recombines TRBV6-4 with TRBJ2-2; tentative D call: TRBD1 (5 bases). The V and J ends lost 5 bases and 1 base respectively, with 8 bases between them. This CDR3 region has 14 residues. Germline values: CDR1 MRHNA, CDR2 SNTAGT. CDR3 loop: CASSPGLNTGELFF. CDR3 nucleotides: TGTGCCAGCAGTCCAGGGCTGAACACCGGGGAGCTGTTTTTT.

In regard to this clone: One end of the junction fails to match germline, which may point to a read error. This chain links TRBV7-7 with TRBJ1-5; possible D gene TRBD1, 5 bases. Germline CDR1 and CDR2: SSHAT and FNYEAQ (reference sequence). The CDR3 consists of 18 residues. This chain's CDR3 is CASSLAPRQSSGNQPQHF. As DNA, the CDR3 is TGTGCTAGCAGCTTAGCTCCGAGACAGTCGAGCGGCAATCAGCCCCAGCATTTT.

This clone turned up a few times. The chain has TRBV10-3 and TRBJ2-3; D is unresolved. The CDR3 is 15 amino acids. V lost 2 bases and J lost 6, with 15 bases in between. Germline-derived CDR1 and CDR2 are ENHRY and SYGVKD. The CDR3 coding sequence is TGTGCCATCAGTGAGCCGGTCGGAAATGACGATACGCAGTATTTT. This encodes CAISEPVGNDDTQYF.

In its sample, this clone was seen many times. Additional DNA sequences in this sample encode the identical CDR3. The chain couples TRBV20-1 to TRBJ2-7; D remains ambiguous. With 4 bases removed from V and 5 bases from J, the gap between germline ends came to 18 bases. The germline CDR1 and CDR2 sequences are DFQATT and SNEGSKA (reference sequence). This CDR3 region has 14 residues. As DNA, the CDR3 is TGCAGTGCTACGAGGACCCCTGCTTTAAACGAGCAGTACTTC. The encoded protein is CSATRTPALNEQYF.

This clone was seen at least ten times. The chain links TRBV20-1 to TRBJ2-5, with a possible D match to TRBD2 (5 bases). From germline, CDR1 is DFQATT and CDR2 SNEGSKA (reference sequence). The CDR3 covers 13 residues. With 3 bases removed from V and 6 bases from J, the gap between germline ends came to 14 bases. The DNA of the CDR3 is TGCAGTGCTAGGTGGCTAGCCGTACAGACCCAGTACTTC. Translated: CSARWLAVQTQYF.

This clone showed up many times. The V and J genes are TRBV15 and TRBJ2-2, with no clear D. CDR3 length: 16 amino acids. V lost 0 bases, J lost 6 bases, and 14 bases lay in between. CDR1 is LNHNV, CDR2 YYDKDF, per germline (reference sequence). The CDR3 sequence is CATSRDRARYPGELFF. For the CDR3, the DNA is TGTGCCACCAGCAGAGATCGAGCCCGTTACCCCGGGGAGCTGTTTTTT.

This clone was observed a few times. CDR3 DNA sequence: TGTGCCAGCGGGGTTGGGAGGGAGACCCAGTACTTC. This translates into CASGVGRETQYF. The chain employs TRBV5-4 and TRBJ2-5, with D tentatively TRBD2 (6 bases). The CDR3 consists of 12 residues. V lost 7 bases and J lost 5, with 12 bases in between. In germline, CDR1 is SGHNT, CDR2 YYREEE (reference sequence). The full variable domain, in which reference TRBV5-4 and TRBJ2-5 provide the parts outside the CDR3, is ETGVTQSPTHLIKTRGQQVTLRCSSQSGHNTVSWYQQALGQGPQFIFQYYREEENGRGNFPPRFSGLQFPNYSSELNVNALELDDSALYLCASGVGRETQYFGPGTRLLVL.

This clone has a count of ten or more. This chain uses TRBV27 with TRBJ2-2, with 8 bases aligning to TRBD1. CDR3 length: 14 residues. V was pared by 6 bases and J by 8 bases, with 8 bases of the junction left unmatched. Germline assignment: CDR1 MNHEY and CDR2 SMNVEV (reference sequence). In nucleotides, the CDR3 is TGTGCCAGCAGGATACAGGGGGGCAGGGGGGAGCTGTTTTTT. It is translated as CASRIQGGRGELFF.

The J gene is TRBJ2-5, the V gene TRBV6-1, with D perhaps assigned TRBD1 or TRBD2 (6 bases each). The CDR3 runs to 15 residues. In germline, CDR1 is MNHNS, CDR2 SASEGT. V was shortened by 0 bases and J by 1 base, with 9 bases between the two germline ends. The CDR3 region has the DNA TGTGCCAGCAGTGAAGCAGGAGGGGGCCAAGAGACCCAGTACTTC. It encodes CASSEAGGGQETQYF.

Remarks on this clone: Given a much more abundant clone one base away, this may be a read error. J is TRBJ2-1 and V is TRBV20-1; D is undetermined. CDR3 size: 11 residues. V dropped 6 bases and J dropped 7 bases, with 10 bases sitting between them. Per germline, CDR1 DFQATT and CDR2 SNEGSKA (reference sequence). The CDR3 DNA sequence: TGCAGTGCGCAGTGCCCGAATGAGCAGTTCTTC. It translates to CSAQCPNEQFF.

This clone was counted ten times or more. This may stem from a read error, because a much larger clone lies one nucleotide away. This chain uses TRBV5-1 with TRBJ2-2, with D tentatively TRBD1 or TRBD2 (5 bases each). V was clipped by 1 base and J by 2 bases, with 12 bases between them. The CDR3 sequence is 16 residues long. The V gene's germline CDR1 is SGHRS and CDR2 YFSETQ. CDR3 region: CASSLRGRLNTGELFF. The CDR3 DNA is TGCGCCAGCAGCTTGCGGGGCAGATTAAACACCGGGGAGCTGTTTTTT. Full variable domain (outside the CDR3, taken from reference TRBV5-1 and TRBJ2-2): KAGVTQTPRYLIKTRGQQVTLSCSPISGHRSVSWYQQTPGQGLQFLFEYFSETQRNKGNFPGRFSGRQFSNSRSEMNVSTLELGDSALYLCASSLRGRLNTGELFFGEGSRLTVL.

Many counts were recorded for this clone. The chain joins TRBV6-1 to TRBJ2-1, with 7 bases matching TRBD1. From germline, CDR1 is MNHNS and CDR2 SASEGT. The CDR3 consists of 13 residues. J was trimmed by 7 bases and V by 5 bases; bases with no gene match: 5. The CDR3 sequence: CASSSLQGNEQFF. CDR3 bases: TGTGCCAGCAGTTCCTTACAGGGGAATGAGCAGTTCTTC.

Of note for this clone: This sample includes further DNA sequences coding for the same CDR3. This sequence joins TRBV19 and TRBJ2-1; TRBD2 aligns across 7 bases. The CDR3 runs 15 residues. V lost 3 bases to trimming and J lost 8 bases; unmatched junction nucleotides: 10. The germline V gene encodes CDR1 LNHDA and CDR2 SQIVND (reference sequence). The CDR3 bases are TGTGCCAGTAGTATCCTGCGTGCGGGGAGGGATGAGCAGTTCTTC. It codes for CASSILRAGRDEQFF.

Ten or more counts support this clone. A read error may explain this, as a much larger clone is one base away. The chain is built from TRBV6-1 and TRBJ2-1, with TRBD1 identical over 8 bases. The CDR3 is 12 amino acids. Germline V gene sequence: CDR1 MNHNS, CDR2 SASEGT. V gave up 6 bases and J gave up 8 bases; unmatched junction bases: 3. The chain's CDR3 is CASSRTGYEQFF. In DNA form, the CDR3 reads TGTGCCAGCAGCAGGACAGGGTATGAGCAGTTCTTC.

This clone was seen many times. The chain joins TRBV6-1 to TRBJ2-7, with 8 bases matching TRBD2. This CDR3 contains 17 residues. The J segment lost 4 bases and the V segment lost 5 bases, leaving 16 bases of the junction unmatched. Germline V gives CDR1 MNHNS, CDR2 SASEGT. The CDR3 sequence is CASSRGGGGLRGYEQYF. In DNA, the CDR3 is TGTGCCAGCAGTCGGGGGGGGGGGGGCCTCAGGGGATACGAGCAGTACTTC.

Concerning this clone: This is likely a read error, given that the CDR3 carries no conserved phenylalanine or tryptophan at its end. This chain links TRBV12-3 or TRBV12-4 with TRBJ2-2, with D maybe TRBD1 (6 bases). V was clipped by 10 bases and J by 2 bases, with 14 bases between them. This CDR3 is built from 14 residues. CDR3 residues: CAIRRDTNTGELFS. The DNA for the CDR3 is TGTGCCATCCGCCGGGACACCAACACCGGGGAGCTGTTTTCT.

This clone was observed at least ten times. The chain recombines TRBV7-6 with TRBJ2-3; TRBD2 matches at 11 bases. CDR1 and CDR2 from the germline V gene are SGHVS and FNYEAQ. J lost 2 bases, V lost 5 bases, and 6 bases had no gene match. This CDR3 is 16 amino acids long. The CDR3, as DNA: TGTGCCAGCAGCCGGTTAGCGGGAGGGGTCACAGATACGCAGTATTTT. It specifies CASSRLAGGVTDTQYF.

This clone turned up a few times. Here the CDR3 DNA reads TGTGCCAGCAGCCGATCGGGGGGGGACTCTGGGGCCAACGTCCTGACTTTC. Its translation is CASSRSGGDSGANVLTF. The gene calls are TRBV6-5 and TRBJ2-6; 8 bases map to TRBD2. The V gene's germline CDR1 is MNHEY and CDR2 SVGAGI. The CDR3 totals 17 residues. The V segment lost 6 bases and the J segment 0 bases; nucleotides outside the gene matches: 7.

On this clone itself: Possible read error: a much larger clone is one base away. Different DNA sequences within this sample yield the same CDR3. The CDR3 DNA is TGCAGCGCCGAAAACAGGGCAGATACTCAGTATTTT. Amino acids: CSAENRADTQYF. The rearrangement uses TRBV20-1 and TRBJ2-3; D might be TRBD1 (6 bases). Per germline, CDR1 DFQATT and CDR2 SNEGSKA (reference sequence). CDR3 size: 12 residues.

This clone was detected many times. The chain employs TRBV11-2 and TRBJ2-7; D may match TRBD1 or TRBD2 (5 bases each). Trimming left V 2 bases short and J 1 base short, with 9 bases between. This CDR3 has 14 residues. Germline assignment: CDR1 SGHAT and CDR2 FQNNGV. The CDR3, as DNA: TGTGCCAGCAGCTTAAGGGACGGATCCTACGAGCAGTACTTC. It codes for CASSLRDGSYEQYF.

This clone was detected ten times or more. The chain has TRBV5-4 and TRBJ2-3; TRBD1 aligns across 10 bases. CDR3 length equals 15 residues. V dropped 4 bases and J dropped 4; count of bases not matched to a gene: 6. The germline CDR1 and CDR2 sequences are SGHNT and YYREEE (reference sequence). As DNA, the CDR3 is TGTGCCAGCAGCCTGGACAGGGGGGAGGCAGATACGCAGTATTTT. This codes for CASSLDRGEADTQYF.

This chain joins TRBV20-1 and TRBJ2-7, with 11 bases aligning to TRBD2. In germline, CDR1 is DFQATT, CDR2 SNEGSKA (reference sequence). Trimming at V came to 6 bases and at J to 6 bases, leaving 7 bases not matched to a gene. The CDR3 is 13 amino acids. The CDR3 reads CSASELAGAEQYF. Written as DNA, the CDR3 is TGCAGTGCCTCGGAACTAGCGGGAGCCGAGCAGTACTTC.

This clone has a count of ten or more. The V and J genes are TRBV2 and TRBJ1-5; D is undetermined. CDR1 is SNHLY, CDR2 FYNNEI, per germline. Trimming pared 1 base from V and 3 bases from J, leaving 16 bases between. This CDR3 is 17 amino acids long. CDR3 in amino acids: CASSEVGGPGPNQPQHF. In nucleotides, the CDR3 is TGTGCCAGCAGTGAAGTAGGAGGGCCTGGCCCCAATCAGCCCCAGCATTTT.

In this sample, this clone turned up many times. The CDR3 DNA is TGTGCCAGCAGCGTCGGGACAGGGGGCAGTTCACCCCTCCACTTT. It encodes CASSVGTGGSSPLHF. V usage is TRBV9 and J usage is TRBJ1-6; 12 nucleotides align to TRBD1. This CDR3 region has 15 residues. Trimming at V came to 2 bases and at J to 9 bases, leaving 3 bases not matched to a gene. In germline, CDR1 is SGDLS, CDR2 YYNGEE.